The rows below give T cell receptor beta chains drawn from one sample of a study of Graves' ophthalmopathy and Graves' hyperthyroidism. One entry per CDR3 protein, called by TCRdb with MiXCR from the multiplex PCR reads. Of just over 600,000 distinct CDR3 sequences in the sample, 22% were seen once. The sequenced sample consisted of peripheral blood. These receptor sequences come from a woman younger than 35 with stable Graves' hyperthyroidism. Some clones in this sample may be carry-over from other donors' samples. CDR3s leave out the opening cysteine and the closing phenylalanine or tryptophan. D genes are given only for firm matches.

CDR3: ASSSAVFSYEQY
V: TRBV7-9
J: TRBJ2-7
D: NA

CDR3: ASSLPRLAKNIQY
V: TRBV12-3/TRBV12-4
J: TRBJ2-4
D: NA

CDR3: ASSSTGGPLYGYT
V: TRBV11-2
J: TRBJ1-2
D: TRBD1

CDR3: SAREWASDYEQY
V: TRBV20-1
J: TRBJ2-7
D: NA

CDR3: ASSFEEFYGYT
V: TRBV5-1
J: TRBJ1-2
D: NA

CDR3: SAPDRATEAF
V: TRBV20-1
J: TRBJ1-1
D: TRBD1

CDR3: ASRPPGLAGGGELF
V: TRBV11-2
J: TRBJ2-2
D: TRBD2

CDR3: ASSQATGARGYT
V: TRBV14
J: TRBJ1-2
D: NA

CDR3: ASSQTGDSNQPQH
V: TRBV7-8
J: TRBJ1-5
D: NA

CDR3: ASTPGLDVSSYEQY
V: TRBV7-8
J: TRBJ2-7
D: NA

CDR3: ASSTTGVVGIQY
V: TRBV19
J: TRBJ2-4
D: TRBD1

CDR3: AYNGLQVGETQY
V: TRBV30
J: TRBJ2-5
D: NA

CDR3: ASSGASGGRETQY
V: TRBV9
J: TRBJ2-5
D: TRBD2

CDR3: ASSVATPQGNYGYT
V: TRBV9
J: TRBJ1-2
D: NA

CDR3: ASSLKRCEQY
V: TRBV28
J: TRBJ2-7
D: NA

CDR3: ASRIVNQPQH
V: TRBV12-3/TRBV12-4
J: TRBJ1-5
D: NA

CDR3: ASSPTGYQDTF
V: TRBV27
J: TRBJ1-1
D: TRBD1

CDR3: ASSSRKEETQY
V: TRBV7-9
J: TRBJ2-5
D: NA

CDR3: ASSLDILPYGYT
V: TRBV28
J: TRBJ1-2
D: NA

CDR3: SAAKSSYEQY
V: TRBV20-1
J: TRBJ2-7
D: NA

CDR3: AISEGTEAF
V: TRBV10-3
J: TRBJ1-1
D: NA

CDR3: ASSFYTLYEQY
V: TRBV7-2
J: TRBJ2-7
D: NA

CDR3: SVDGADTEAF
V: TRBV29-1
J: TRBJ1-1
D: NA

CDR3: ASSSRTENTEAF
V: TRBV7-9
J: TRBJ1-1
D: NA

CDR3: ASSLGTVVAGNTIY
V: TRBV12-3/TRBV12-4
J: TRBJ1-3
D: NA

CDR3: ASDFGRVKETQY
V: TRBV6-2/TRBV6-3
J: TRBJ2-5
D: TRBD2

CDR3: ASRTRIAGGHTGELF
V: TRBV6-4
J: TRBJ2-2
D: TRBD2